Included here is one TCR beta chain sequence, with context. Its antigen is unidentified. Time point meaning: week 35, safety follow-up. Each dose of the vaccine consisted of 300 ug of mutant IDH1 20-mer peptide, with topical imiquimod. New WHO grade 3 or 4 IDH1-mutant, ATRX-lost astrocytomas were present in all donors. CDR3 size: 16 residues. Trimming removed 2 bases from V and 2 bases from J, with 13 bases in between. Germline V gives CDR1 SGHTA, CDR2 FQGNSA. These data are taken from a study of a mutant IDH1 vaccine in newly diagnosed glioma. As for the study in general: The study started vaccination 4-6 weeks after radiotherapy alone, or with temozolomide cycles. Earlier therapy was either radiotherapy, temozolomide, or both, and most got both. V12 occurred at week 35 and V13 at week 47.

Sequencing used immunoSEQ multiplex PCR; TCRdb keeps in-frame clones, though not all of them. Among tens of thousands of clones listed, more than 85% were seen once. The origin of this receptor is a man aged 25 to 40 with glioma. The material was PBMCs, obtained from a glioma patient whose treatment included an IDH1 peptide vaccine. V gene TRBV7-2 combines with J gene TRBJ2-1; D possibly uses TRBD1 or TRBD2 (5 bases each). The CDR3 nucleotides are TGTGCCAGCAGCTTACCGGGACGGTCGACCTACAATGAGCAGTTCTTC. Protein product: CASSLPGRSTYNEQFF. The full variable domain, completed using reference TRBV7-2 and TRBJ2-1, is GAGVSQSPSNKVTEKGKDVELRCDPISGHTALYWYRQSLGQGLEFLIYFQGNSAPDKSGLPSDRFSAERTGGSVSTLTIQRTQQEDSAVYLCASSLPGRSTYNEQFFGPGTRLTVL.